This T cell receptor (beta chain) was observed in a study of CD8 T cells in ankylosing spondylitis (dated by TCRdb to 2016 to 2017). With respect to the entire study: To find TCR variants linked to disease, the study profiled T cell receptor beta repertoires in ankylosing spondylitis patients and healthy donors. Samples of peripheral blood were taken, and for ankylosing spondylitis patients, synovial fluid was collected as well. In total, the full study cohort was made up of about 110 healthy donors and 25 to 30 ankylosing spondylitis patients.

The paper's findings and limits, for the study overall: Some TCR beta motif variants had previously been reported in synovial fluid and blood of reactive arthritis patients, which suggested common disease-initiation mechanisms. The disease-linked clones were reported to be significantly enriched in matched synovial fluid samples from ankylosing spondylitis patients. In peripheral blood, the disease-linked clones were found at relatively low frequencies and had a CD8+ phenotype. A TCR beta motif made up of eight highly homologous amino acid variants appeared to be characteristic of blood from ankylosing spondylitis patients.

A note on this clonotype: The antigen it recognizes is unknown. Its ends do not fully match the called genes, so a read error is possible.

CDR1 SGHTA and CDR2 FQGNSA were looked up in the germline V gene. There are 13 amino acids in the CDR3, from cysteine to phenylalanine inclusive. Solely the CDR3 DNA is kept, with 39 bases framed from the first base. Sequencing relied on an Illumina HiSeq 2500. Quantitative 5'-RACE with molecular barcodes was the method used to prepare the TCR beta libraries. For the original study's pipeline: Disease-linked TCR variants were identified with a new computational method built on a probabilistic model of VDJ rearrangement. Using fastp at Q25 and MiXCR, TCRdb reprocessed the public reads and kept productive beta chains. Rows with one shared CDR3 protein collapse into an entry with the most common genes and DNA. It is TCRdb's table, rather than the study itself, that gives the V and J calls and clone size. In this sample the table shows 150,000 or so distinct CDR3 sequences, around 16% of which occur a single time. The top ten clones comprise around 7.6% of the sample.

The specimen was blood, either unsorted or a sorted T cell fraction (not recorded which). Rearrangement joined TRBV7-2 to TRBJ1-1, with the D gene call left open. The receptor's source is a male donor with ankylosing spondylitis or in good health (not recorded which). The DNA is TGTGCCGGCAGCCCTACTCGGGACACTGAAGCTTTCTTT. Its protein reads: CAGSPTRDTEAFF. The entire variable domain, with the stretches around the CDR3 drawn from the reference TRBV7-2 and TRBJ1-1 proteins, is GAGVSQSPSNKVTEKGKDVELRCDPISGHTALYWYRQSLGQGLEFLIYFQGNSAPDKSGLPSDRFSAERTGGSVSTLTIQRTQQEDSAVYLCAGSPTRDTEAFFGQGTRLTVV.